A single sample gave rise to the 5 T cell receptor beta chains below, sequenced in a study of chemoradiotherapy in HPV16-positive cancers. Data came from immunoSEQ multiplex PCR; TCRdb stores just in-frame clones and leaves some out. The table includes about 20,000 clones, more than 75% detected once. Source: blood, taken from a patient who underwent chemoradiotherapy. These receptors were obtained from a human donor with HPV-associated anogenital cancer.

The V and J genes are TRBV5-6 and TRBJ1-4, with TRBD1 as a possible D gene (6 bases). The length of the CDR3 is 14 residues. The germline V and J ends were trimmed by 4 bases and 4 bases, with 11 bases remaining between them. Germline V CDR1 and CDR2: SGHDT, YYEEEE. CDR3 sequence reads: CASSLQGFNEKLFF. In DNA, the CDR3 is TGTGCCAGCAGCCTACAGGGATTTAATGAAAAACTGTTTTTT. The variable domain in full, completed from reference TRBV5-6 and TRBJ1-4, reads DAGVTQSPTHLIKTRGQQVTLRCSPKSGHDTVSWYQQALGQGPQFIFQYYEEEERQRGNFPDRFSGHQFPNYSSELNVNALLLGDSALYLCASSLQGFNEKLFFGSGTQLSVL.

This sequence joins TRBV2 and TRBJ1-2; a weak D match, TRBD1 (6 bases). V dropped 4 bases and J dropped 4 bases, with 13 bases sitting between them. The germline V gene encodes CDR1 SNHLY and CDR2 FYNNEI. This CDR3 is 14 amino acids long. The CDR3 DNA reads TGTGCCAGCAGTGGTCAGGGGCGCGGCTATGGCTACACCTTC. Translating gives CASSGQGRGYGYTF.

V gene TRBV5-5 combines with J gene TRBJ1-2, with D unclear. CDR1 is SGHKS, CDR2 YYEKEE, per germline (reference sequence). Trimming cost V 5 bases and J 3 bases, with 11 bases left between them. This CDR3 has 13 amino acids. Here the CDR3 reads CASRSTEDYGYTF. CDR3 coding DNA: TGTGCCAGCAGATCCACAGAGGACTATGGCTACACCTTC.

V usage is TRBV5-4 and J usage is TRBJ1-1; TRBD1 agrees at 10 bases. This CDR3 comprises 15 residues. Looked up from germline, CDR1 is SGHNT and CDR2 is YYREEE (reference sequence). Trimming at V came to 3 bases and at J to 5 bases, leaving 7 bases not matched to a gene. The CDR3 here is CASSSPGTGDTEAFF. CDR3 DNA: TGTGCCAGCAGCTCTCCCGGGACAGGGGATACTGAAGCTTTCTTT.

This clone was seen only a few times. The chain recombines TRBV9 with TRBJ1-3, with a possible D match to TRBD1 (5 bases). This CDR3 has 16 amino acids. Trimming stripped 0 bases from V and 1 base from J, with 11 bases between. Germline assignment: CDR1 SGDLS and CDR2 YYNGEE. The CDR3 is CASSVGQSSSGNTIYF. Written as DNA, the CDR3 is TGTGCCAGCAGCGTAGGACAGAGCTCGTCTGGAAACACCATATATTTT. Together with reference TRBV9 and TRBJ1-3, the CDR3 gives the full variable domain: DSGVTQTPKHLITATGQRVTLRCSPRSGDLSVYWYQQSLDQGLQFLIQYYNGEERAKGNILERFSAQQFPDLHSELNLSSLELGDSALYFCASSVGQSSSGNTIYFGEGSWLTVV.